Listed below are T cell receptor beta chains from one sample, sequenced in a study of T cells in lung cancer brain metastases. Profiled with immunoSEQ multiplex PCR; TCRdb holds only in-frame clones, not every one. The table includes roughly 1,500 clones, roughly 87% detected once. The sample taken for sequencing was tumor tissue from a brain metastasis. The receptors stem from a woman between 50 and 59 years old with non-small cell lung cancer that had spread to the brain. Both conserved end residues are trimmed from each CDR3. The order of the fields is J gene, V gene, CDR3 protein.

j_call: TRBJ1-1; v_call: TRBV19; cdr3_aa: ASSGQGARGEAF
j_call: TRBJ1-2; v_call: TRBV29-1; cdr3_aa: SVHSGIYGYT
j_call: TRBJ2-3; v_call: TRBV29-1; cdr3_aa: SVGGGTDTQY
j_call: TRBJ1-5; v_call: TRBV29-1; cdr3_aa: NVEGTGVGQPQH
j_call: TRBJ2-2; v_call: TRBV23-1; cdr3_aa: ASSQSSVNTGELF
j_call: TRBJ2-7; v_call: TRBV7-2; cdr3_aa: ASSLDTYEQY
j_call: TRBJ1-3; v_call: TRBV5-1; cdr3_aa: ASSNSNTIY
j_call: TRBJ1-1; v_call: TRBV4-3; cdr3_aa: ASSHELRGGTEAF
j_call: TRBJ1-1; v_call: TRBV7-9; cdr3_aa: ASRHPDPDQDTEAF
j_call: TRBJ1-2; v_call: TRBV28; cdr3_aa: ASSPSRAGYGYT
j_call: TRBJ2-3; v_call: TRBV28; cdr3_aa: ASMRTTDTQY
j_call: TRBJ2-7; v_call: TRBV6-5; cdr3_aa: ASRAGLALTYEQY
j_call: TRBJ1-1; v_call: TRBV29-1; cdr3_aa: SVEDRTGNTEAF
j_call: TRBJ2-7; v_call: TRBV30; cdr3_aa: AWTGQGAGEQY
j_call: TRBJ2-5; v_call: TRBV19; cdr3_aa: ASSFGASGKETQY
j_call: TRBJ2-2; v_call: TRBV7-2; cdr3_aa: ASSFGAWELF
j_call: TRBJ2-3; v_call: TRBV30; cdr3_aa: AWSNTDTQY
j_call: TRBJ1-1; v_call: TRBV6-1; cdr3_aa: ATRTGKNTEAF
j_call: TRBJ1-4; v_call: TRBV29-1; cdr3_aa: SGGGWNEKLF
j_call: TRBJ2-5; v_call: TRBV29-1; cdr3_aa: SVERLAGDQETQY
j_call: TRBJ2-5; v_call: TRBV19; cdr3_aa: ASKGLAGDRGETQY
j_call: TRBJ2-1; v_call: TRBV9; cdr3_aa: ASSSPGSITNEQF
j_call: TRBJ2-7; v_call: TRBV6-1; cdr3_aa: ASSITGTGFYEQY
j_call: TRBJ2-3; v_call: TRBV6-5; cdr3_aa: ASSYGTGTDTQY
j_call: TRBJ1-1; v_call: TRBV4-2; cdr3_aa: ASSPTGQGKNTEAF
j_call: TRBJ2-3; v_call: TRBV19; cdr3_aa: ASSIAQGSRLSTDTQY
j_call: TRBJ1-1; v_call: TRBV28; cdr3_aa: ASSFRQGLTEAF